A selection of T cell receptor beta chains follows, all from one sample in a study of blood T cells in healthy people across ages. TCRdb re-analysed the 5' RACE reads in MiXCR, keeping a single row per CDR3 protein. Seen here are about 730,000 distinct CDR3 sequences, roughly 44% observed once, and the top ten hold 20% to 25%. The sequenced sample was blood. All receptors derive from a woman aged 60-75 years in good health. CDR3s include the opening cysteine and the closing phenylalanine or tryptophan. The order of the fields is J gene, V gene, CDR3 protein.

>TRBJ2-1|TRBV9
CASSQGQGISYNEQFF
>TRBJ1-1|TRBV20-1
CSARGGSTAFF
>TRBJ2-7|TRBV7-2
CASSPRSGTLYEQYF
>TRBJ1-5|TRBV12-3/TRBV12-4
CASSPGQRNQPQHF
>TRBJ1-2|TRBV5-1
CARSLEGPFPYGYTF
>TRBJ2-1|TRBV7-2
CASSLAPRRWDEQFF
>TRBJ2-7|TRBV7-3
CASSPLPSTGIHEQYF
>TRBJ2-3|TRBV20-1
CSALPGTGSTDTQYF
>TRBJ1-1|TRBV15
CATSRDRTNTEAFF
>TRBJ2-3|TRBV5-8
CASSLVEGWGTDTQYF
>TRBJ2-4|TRBV5-1
CASSLSHGSGIRAKNIQYF
>TRBJ2-3|TRBV4-3
CASSHQTENTQYF
>TRBJ2-7|TRBV7-6
CASSPPPVRSGSYEQYF
>TRBJ2-3|TRBV14
CASRQSGTGPDTQYF
>TRBJ2-5|TRBV5-1
CASSQNQETQYF
>TRBJ1-4|TRBV6-6
CASSYASVPITNEKLFF
>TRBJ2-7|TRBV21-1
CASKTWEQYF
>TRBJ2-5|TRBV30
CAWSRGIPGETQYF
>TRBJ2-7|TRBV3-1
CASSQPGYEQYF
>TRBJ1-2|TRBV20-1
CSAYGGGRGYTF
>TRBJ2-7|TRBV20-1
CSAKGLAGGEQYF
>TRBJ2-5|TRBV12-3/TRBV12-4
CASTSGLAGAVETQYF
>TRBJ2-1|TRBV3-1
CASSPSQDQYNEQFF
>-|TRBV6-5
CASSRRGRIEQYF
>TRBJ2-2|TRBV10-1
CASSREPGELFF
>TRBJ1-2|TRBV3-1
CASSQDSSGFGDGYTF
>TRBJ2-4|TRBV20-1
CSARPEQQNIQYF
>-|TRBV20-1
CSARDTGGATEQYF
>TRBJ1-2|TRBV6-1
CASSEEAGQGSYGYTF
>TRBJ1-1|TRBV7-2
CASSLGIDRTNTEAFF
>TRBJ2-7|TRBV10-1
CASSDSGGAYNEQYF
>TRBJ1-1|TRBV5-1
CASSLDIVDRAFF
>TRBJ2-1|TRBV4-1
CASSQDRGLAIVHEQFF
>TRBJ1-1|TRBV27
CASSLSDRGRGTEAFF
>TRBJ2-1|TRBV3-1
CASSQVTEQFF
>TRBJ2-1|TRBV7-3
CASSSETASSYNEQFF
>TRBJ2-1|TRBV7-2
CASNPGLGHNEQFF
>TRBJ2-7|TRBV20-1
CSAIGDYSYEQYF
>TRBJ2-1|TRBV13
CASSLSAERTLLYNEQFF
>TRBJ1-5|TRBV2
CASRVVGGRQPQHF
>TRBJ1-6|TRBV7-9
CASSRDDRRGSPLHF